This TCR beta chain was documented in a study of Graves' ophthalmopathy and Graves' hyperthyroidism. The wider study: Before any treatment was given, at initial diagnosis, peripheral blood was collected. Study findings and constraints: In predicting ophthalmopathy progression, the model reached roughly 71% sensitivity and 72.22% specificity. Ophthalmopathy cases were distinguished from stable hyperthyroidism by a 13-signature model, reaching just over 85% sensitivity and 81.08% specificity.

A remark on this clonotype: What it binds is not known. Given a much more abundant clone one base away, this may be a read error.

The germline gives CDR1 MNHEY, CDR2 SMNVEV (reference sequence). This CDR3 is built from 15 residues. V gave up 4 bases and J gave up 3 bases, with 15 bases separating them. CDR3 regions of TCR beta were amplified from RNA transcripts. Second-round multiplex PCR came after first-round RT-PCR with HTBI primers. TCRdb re-analysed the multiplex PCR reads in MiXCR, keeping a single row per CDR3 protein. The sample records 200,000 to 250,000 distinct CDR3 sequences, roughly 21% being singletons. The sequenced material came from peripheral blood. V gene TRBV27 combines with J gene TRBJ1-1, with D maybe TRBD1 (6 bases). This sequence originates from a woman aged 50 to 65 with Graves' ophthalmopathy. The CDR3 region is CASSYSKQGYTEAFF. In DNA form, the CDR3 reads TGTGCCAGCAGTTACTCGAAACAGGGTTACACTGAAGCTTTCTTT.